The source of this TCR beta chain is a study of blood T cell repertoires in COVID-19. Study at large: Acute and convalescent COVID-19 samples came from the United States, Italy and Spain.

Participants were aged about 18 to 90 years, lived in roughly 23 US areas, and enrolled virtually. Clinical histories supplied by participants themselves formed the basis of cohort assignment. Profiled with immunoSEQ multiplex PCR; TCRdb holds only in-frame clones, not every one. The data show about 200,000 clones, around 81% seen once. CDR1 and CDR2 from the germline V gene are SGHNT and YYREEE (reference sequence). The CDR3 consists of 16 residues. V lost 4 bases, J lost 2 bases, and 15 bases lay in between. This clone was found a few times. The origin of this receptor is a woman in her forties with acute COVID-19. Sample: PBMCs or T cells enriched from blood (not recorded which). This chain uses TRBV5-4 with TRBJ2-2; D is unresolved. Written as DNA, the CDR3 is TGTGCCAGCAGCGCAGCTCTGGGCTCCAACACCGGGGAGCTGTTTTTT. It codes for CASSAALGSNTGELFF.